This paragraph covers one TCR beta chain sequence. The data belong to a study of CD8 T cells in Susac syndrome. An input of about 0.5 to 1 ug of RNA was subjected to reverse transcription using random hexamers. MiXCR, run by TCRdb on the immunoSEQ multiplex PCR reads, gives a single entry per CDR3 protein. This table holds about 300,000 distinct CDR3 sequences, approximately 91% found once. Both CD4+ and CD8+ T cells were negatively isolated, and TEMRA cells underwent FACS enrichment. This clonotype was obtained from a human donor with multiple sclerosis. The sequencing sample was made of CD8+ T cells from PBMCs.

The CDR3 bases are TGCAGTGCTAGAGACACTAGCGGGAGTGTGGTCATTCAGTACTTC. The encoded protein is CSARDTSGSVVIQYF. The chain has TRBV20-1 and TRBJ2-4; TRBD2 aligns across 11 bases. CDR3 size: 15 residues. The V gene's germline CDR1 is DFQATT and CDR2 SNEGSKA (reference sequence). V lost 0 bases, J lost 9 bases, and 7 bases stayed unmatched.